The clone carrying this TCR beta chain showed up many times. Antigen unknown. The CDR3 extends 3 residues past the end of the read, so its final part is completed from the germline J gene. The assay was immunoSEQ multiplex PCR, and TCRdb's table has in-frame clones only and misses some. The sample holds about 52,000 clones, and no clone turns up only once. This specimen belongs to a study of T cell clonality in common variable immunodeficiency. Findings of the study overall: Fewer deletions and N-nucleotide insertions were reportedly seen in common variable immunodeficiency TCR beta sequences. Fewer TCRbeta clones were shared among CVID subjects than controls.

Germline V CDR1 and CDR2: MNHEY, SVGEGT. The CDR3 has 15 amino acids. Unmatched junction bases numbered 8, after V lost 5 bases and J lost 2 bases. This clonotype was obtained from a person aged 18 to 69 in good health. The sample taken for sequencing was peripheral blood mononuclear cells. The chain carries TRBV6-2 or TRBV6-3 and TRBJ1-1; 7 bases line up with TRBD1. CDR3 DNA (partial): TGTGCCAGCAGTCCCCCGACAGGGACCAACACTGAA. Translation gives CASSPPTGTNTE. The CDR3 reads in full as CASSPPTGTNTEAFF.